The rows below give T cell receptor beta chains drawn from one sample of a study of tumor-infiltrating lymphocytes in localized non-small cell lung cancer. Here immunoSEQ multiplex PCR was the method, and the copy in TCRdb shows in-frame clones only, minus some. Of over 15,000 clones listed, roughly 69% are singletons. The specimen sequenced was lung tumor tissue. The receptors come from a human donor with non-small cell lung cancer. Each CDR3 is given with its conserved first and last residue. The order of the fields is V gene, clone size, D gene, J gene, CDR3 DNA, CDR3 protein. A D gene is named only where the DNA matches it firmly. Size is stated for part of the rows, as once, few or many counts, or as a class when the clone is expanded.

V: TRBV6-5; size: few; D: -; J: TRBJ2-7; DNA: TGTGCCAGCAGTTACTCGTTCGCGGGGGCCCCCTACGAGCAGTACTTC; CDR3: CASSYSFAGAPYEQYF
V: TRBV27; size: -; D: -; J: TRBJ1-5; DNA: TGTGCCAGCAGTTTGACAAGGAGCAATCAGCCCCAGCATTTT; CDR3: CASSLTRSNQPQHF
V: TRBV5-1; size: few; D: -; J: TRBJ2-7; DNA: TGCGCCAGCAGCTTGAACAGCCAGTACGAGCAGTACTTC; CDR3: CASSLNSQYEQYF
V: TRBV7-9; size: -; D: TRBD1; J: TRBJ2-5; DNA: TGTGCCAGCAGCCTAAGGGGGCAAGAGGCCCAGTACTTC; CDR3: CASSLRGQEAQYF
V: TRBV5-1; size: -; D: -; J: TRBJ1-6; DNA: TGCGCCAGCAGCAACCACCAGGATTCACCCCTCCACTTT; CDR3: CASSNHQDSPLHF
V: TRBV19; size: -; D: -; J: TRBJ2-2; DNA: TGTGCCAGTAAGGGGGGAGGCGACACCGGGGAGCTGTTTTTT; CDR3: CASKGGGDTGELFF
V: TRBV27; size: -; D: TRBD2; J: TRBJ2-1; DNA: TGTGCCAGCAGTCCCACTAGCGGGAGGTACAATGAGCAGTTCTTC; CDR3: CASSPTSGRYNEQFF
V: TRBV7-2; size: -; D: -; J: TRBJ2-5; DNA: TGTGCCAGCAGCTTTGGTATCGTTCAAGAGACCCAGTACTTC; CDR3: CASSFGIVQETQYF
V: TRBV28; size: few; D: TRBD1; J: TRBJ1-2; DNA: TGTGCCAGCATGGGGGGGACAGGGCTTTTCTATGGCTACACCTTC; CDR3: CASMGGTGLFYGYTF
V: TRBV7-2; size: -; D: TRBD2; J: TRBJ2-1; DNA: TGTGCCAGCAGCTTTAGCGGGGAGAGTGAGCAGTTCTTC; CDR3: CASSFSGESEQFF
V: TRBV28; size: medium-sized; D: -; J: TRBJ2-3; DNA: TGTGCCAGCAGTCCCAAACCGGGAGATACGCAGTATTTT; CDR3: CASSPKPGDTQYF
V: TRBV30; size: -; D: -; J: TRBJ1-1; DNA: TGTGCCTGGAGAATAGGGTTGAACACTGAAGCTTTCTTT; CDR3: CAWRIGLNTEAFF
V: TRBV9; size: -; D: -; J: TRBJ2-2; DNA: TGTGCCAGCTCCCGGCAGGACTCTGCCACCGGGGAGCTGTTTTTT; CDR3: CASSRQDSATGELFF
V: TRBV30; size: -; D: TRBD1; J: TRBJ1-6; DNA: TGTGCCTGGAACTTAGGGACAGGGACATTTTCGAATTCACCCCTCCACTTT; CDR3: CAWNLGTGTFSNSPLHF
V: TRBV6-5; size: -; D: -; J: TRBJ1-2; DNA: TGTGCCAGCAGTTCCTTATCAGGGCGCGGCAGGAGTGGCTACACCTTC; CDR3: CASSSLSGRGRSGYTF
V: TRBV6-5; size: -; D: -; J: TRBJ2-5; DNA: TGTGCCAGCAGTTACGGGGTATCCCAGTACTTC; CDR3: CASSYGVSQYF
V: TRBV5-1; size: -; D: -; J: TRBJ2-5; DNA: TGCGCCAGCAGCTTTAAGACCGCCGTGAAGACCCAGTACTTC; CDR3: CASSFKTAVKTQYF
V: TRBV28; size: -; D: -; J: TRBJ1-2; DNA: TGTGCCAGCAGTCCCCAACAGGTCGGCTATGGCTACACCTTC; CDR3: CASSPQQVGYGYTF
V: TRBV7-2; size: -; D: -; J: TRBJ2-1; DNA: TGTGCCAGCAGCCGCCAGGGACCCTCCTACAATGAGCAGTTCTTC; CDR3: CASSRQGPSYNEQFF
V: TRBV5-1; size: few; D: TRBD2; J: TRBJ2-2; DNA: TGCGCCAGCAGAAGAGCTGCGGGAGGTAGCACCGGGGAGCTGTTTTTT; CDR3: CASRRAAGGSTGELFF
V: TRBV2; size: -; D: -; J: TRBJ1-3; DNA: TGTGCCAGCAGTGGGGGGAAAGGAAACACCATATATTTT; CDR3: CASSGGKGNTIYF
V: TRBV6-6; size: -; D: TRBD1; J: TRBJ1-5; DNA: TGTGCCAGCAGTTACACAGGGGGAGATCAGCCCCAGCATTTT; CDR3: CASSYTGGDQPQHF
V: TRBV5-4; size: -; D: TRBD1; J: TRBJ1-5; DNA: TGTGCCAGCAGCCAAGGCGGGACAGGGTTTAAGCCCCAGCATTTT; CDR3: CASSQGGTGFKPQHF
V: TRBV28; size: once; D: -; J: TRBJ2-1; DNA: TGTGCCAGCACCAAGCGGGCCTACAATGAGCAGTTCTTC; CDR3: CASTKRAYNEQFF
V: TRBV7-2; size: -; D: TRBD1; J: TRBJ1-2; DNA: TGTGCCAGCAGCTTAGGCCCGGGACAGGCCAATGGGGGTGGCTACACCTTC; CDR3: CASSLGPGQANGGGYTF
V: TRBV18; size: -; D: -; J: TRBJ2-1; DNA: TGTGCCAGCTCAGGAACCTGGACCCGTGGGGATGAGCAGTTCTTC; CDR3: CASSGTWTRGDEQFF
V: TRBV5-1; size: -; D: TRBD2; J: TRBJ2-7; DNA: TGCGCCAGCAGCCCTGACGGGGGGTTCTACGAGCAGTACTTC; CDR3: CASSPDGGFYEQYF
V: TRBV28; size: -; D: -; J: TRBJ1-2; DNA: TGTGCCAGCACGAAGCGTAACTATGGCTACACCTTC; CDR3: CASTKRNYGYTF
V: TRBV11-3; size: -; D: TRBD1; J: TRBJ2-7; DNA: TGTGCCAGCAGTGGTGACAGGGACGACGAGCAGTACTTC; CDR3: CASSGDRDDEQYF